This TCR beta chain was identified in a study of blood T cell repertoires in COVID-19. This CDR3 is 11 amino acids long. Trimming stripped 6 bases from V and 4 bases from J, with 7 bases between. Germline CDR1 reads SGHTS; CDR2 reads YDEGEE. Repertoires were generated with immunoSEQ multiplex PCR, while TCRdb's copy carries only in-frame clones and drops some. This sample carries hundreds of thousands of clones, 88% of them seen once, and the ten largest clones take about 7%. The rearrangement links TRBV5-8 to TRBJ1-1; no clear D gene. The specimen was peripheral blood. This clonotype was sampled from a woman in her seventies with COVID-19, enrolled during active disease. The CDR3 reads CASNRVTEAFF. CDR3 sequence (DNA): TGTGCCAGCAATCGAGTCACTGAAGCTTTCTTT.